These 22 T cell receptor beta chains were all obtained from the same sample, sequenced in a study of long-term antiretroviral therapy in people with HIV. A v3.0 immunoSEQ assay was performed at survey level. TCRdb keeps only in-frame clones here, not all; method: immunoSEQ multiplex PCR. Of around 29,000 clones listed, about 80% are singletons. The sequenced sample was unsorted PBMCs, obtained 0.3 years after starting antiretroviral therapy. The receptor source for this set is a man aged 40-49 years with HIV.

This clone came up a few times. The chain links TRBV7-2 to TRBJ2-2; unclear D gene. This CDR3 is built from 15 residues. CDR1 and CDR2 from the germline V gene are SGHTA and FQGNSA. V lost 5 bases, J lost 1 base, and 11 bases lay in between. The CDR3 region is CASSPIPQNTGELFF. The CDR3 DNA follows: TGTGCCAGCAGCCCCATCCCCCAGAACACCGGGGAGCTGTTTTTT.

This rearrangement joins TRBV14 to TRBJ2-5; the match to TRBD2 covers 10 bases. The CDR3 contains 16 residues. V lost 3 bases, J lost 1 base, and 5 bases stayed unmatched. The germline V gene encodes CDR1 SGHDN and CDR2 FVKESK. The CDR3 nucleotides are TGTGCCAGCAGCCATTGGACTAGCGGCTTCCAAGAGACCCAGTACTTC. Protein: CASSHWTSGFQETQYF.

The chain recombines TRBV6-1 with TRBJ2-7, with 10 nucleotides matching TRBD1. Germline V gene data show CDR1 as MNHNS and CDR2 as SASEGT. J gave up 4 bases and V 1 base, and 7 bases lay outside the gene matches. CDR3 length equals 16 residues. CDR3 residues: CASSEVGQGGGYEQYF. The DNA of the CDR3 is TGTGCCAGCAGTGAAGTCGGACAGGGGGGGGGTTACGAGCAGTACTTC.

The chain joins TRBV25-1 to TRBJ1-6, with 9 bases matching TRBD1. The CDR3 is 14 amino acids. Germline-derived CDR1 and CDR2 are MGHDK and SYGVNS. V lost 4 bases and J lost 9; bases outside the gene matches: 4. The CDR3 DNA is TGTGCCAGCAGTGTGGGGACAGGGTTTTCACCCCTCCACTTT. It encodes CASSVGTGFSPLHF.

The CDR3 region has the DNA TGTGCCAGCAGGAGGCGTAGGGATCAGCCCCAGCATTTT. Its protein is CASRRRRDQPQHF. This chain connects TRBV6-6 to TRBJ1-5; D is undetermined. The V gene lost 6 bases and the J gene lost 5 bases, with 11 bases spanning the gap. The length of the CDR3 is 13 residues. In germline, CDR1 is MNHNY, CDR2 SVGAGI (reference sequence).

V gene TRBV11-2 combines with J gene TRBJ2-7, with unresolved D. V dropped 5 bases and J dropped 1 base, with 12 bases sitting between them. The V gene's germline CDR1 is SGHAT and CDR2 FQNNGV. The CDR3 loop spans 14 amino acids. The CDR3: CASSRLPPSYEQYF. For the CDR3, the DNA is TGTGCCAGCAGCCGTCTCCCGCCTTCCTACGAGCAGTACTTC.

This rearrangement joins TRBV5-1 to TRBJ2-7, with 8 bases aligning to TRBD1. The CDR3 has 15 amino acids. The germline V gene has CDR1 SGHRS and CDR2 YFSETQ. The V segment lost 4 bases and the J segment 0 bases; nucleotides outside the gene matches: 6. The CDR3: CASSGRQGNSYEQYF. The CDR3 DNA reads as TGCGCCAGCAGCGGGAGACAGGGGAACTCCTACGAGCAGTACTTC.

The rearrangement uses TRBV9 and TRBJ2-7; TRBD2 matches at 8 bases. This CDR3 is 16 amino acids long. The V gene's germline CDR1 is SGDLS and CDR2 YYNGEE. The junction had 13 bases not matched to a gene; V was cut back by 4 bases and J by 4 bases. CDR3 sequence reads: CASSITGTRGIYEQYF. DNA of the CDR3: TGTGCCAGCAGCATAACCGGGACTAGGGGTATTTACGAGCAGTACTTC.

The rearrangement uses TRBV30 and TRBJ1-5; 8 positions agree with TRBD1. Germline lookup yields CDR1 GTSNPN and CDR2 SVGIG (reference sequence). V shed 4 bases, J shed 0 bases, and the junction held 5 bases outside the gene matches. CDR3 length: 15 amino acids. CDR3 bases: TGTGCCTGGACTTTGACAGGGGCTAGCAATCAGCCCCAGCATTTT. This codes for CAWTLTGASNQPQHF. Filled out from reference TRBV30 and TRBJ1-5, the complete variable domain reads SQTIHQWPATLVQPVGSPLSLECTVEGTSNPNLYWYRQAAGRGLQLLFYSVGIGQISSEVPQNLSASRPQDRQFILSSKKLLLSDSGFYLCAWTLTGASNQPQHFGDGTRLSIL.

The rearrangement joins TRBV19 to TRBJ2-7; 8 nucleotides match TRBD1. This CDR3 region has 13 residues. Germline CDR1 and CDR2: LNHDA and SQIVND (reference sequence). V was pared by 6 bases and J by 7 bases, with 8 bases of the junction left unmatched. The CDR3 loop is CASSYPGTGEQYF. The CDR3 DNA reads as TGTGCCAGTAGCTACCCCGGGACAGGAGAGCAGTACTTC.

This clone showed up just once. V is TRBV27 and J is TRBJ2-7; D unresolved. The CDR3 is made up of 12 amino acids. Trimming removed 5 bases from V and 5 bases from J, with 10 bases in between. The V gene's germline CDR1 is MNHEY and CDR2 SMNVEV (reference sequence). The CDR3 DNA is TGTGCCAGCAGTACCCGGGCCAACGAGCAGTACTTC. This translates into CASSTRANEQYF.

This clone is medium-sized within its sample. The chain recombines TRBV5-1 with TRBJ2-7; D gene unclear. Germline CDR1 reads SGHRS; CDR2 reads YFSETQ. The CDR3 has 14 amino acids. Trimming stripped 5 bases from V and 1 base from J, with 13 bases between. CDR3 loop: CASRPQVQSYEQYF. CDR3 DNA: TGCGCCAGCAGGCCCCAGGTCCAATCCTACGAGCAGTACTTC.

The chain employs TRBV7-2 and TRBJ2-7; perhaps TRBD1 as D (6 bases). V gave up 2 bases and J gave up 6 bases, with 11 bases separating them. Germline V gives CDR1 SGHTA, CDR2 FQGNSA. This CDR3 region has 13 residues. The chain's CDR3 is CASSLHRAGEQYF. CDR3 nucleotides: TGTGCCAGCAGCTTACACAGGGCAGGCGAGCAGTACTTC.

The CDR3 DNA follows: TGTGCCACCAGCGGAAGGGGGGTTCTCCAAGAGACCCAGTACTTC. Residues: CATSGRGVLQETQYF. This chain connects TRBV15 to TRBJ2-5; D might be TRBD1 or TRBD2, each matching 6 bases. This CDR3 contains 15 residues. Germline V gene sequence: CDR1 LNHNV, CDR2 YYDKDF (reference sequence). The V end lost 5 bases, the J end lost 1 base, and 14 bases lay between the germline ends.

The V call is TRBV7-2, the J call TRBJ2-3, with a possible D match to TRBD2 (6 bases). V was trimmed by 1 base and J by 1 base, leaving 9 bases between them. This CDR3 has 15 residues. Germline-derived CDR1 and CDR2 are SGHTA and FQGNSA. The CDR3 sequence: CASSLVSSGTDTQYF. As DNA, the CDR3 is TGTGCCAGCAGCTTAGTTTCTAGCGGCACAGATACGCAGTATTTT.

The DNA for the CDR3 is TGTGCCAGCAGCTTAACAGCCATGACCTCTGGAAACACCATATATTTT. This translates into CASSLTAMTSGNTIYF. The rearrangement joins TRBV7-2 to TRBJ1-3; D remains ambiguous. The CDR3 is made up of 16 amino acids. Per germline, CDR1 SGHTA and CDR2 FQGNSA. V dropped 2 bases and J dropped 0 bases, with 11 bases sitting between them.

The chain uses TRBV5-1 and TRBJ2-6, with 8 bases identical to TRBD1. Germline V gene data show CDR1 as SGHRS and CDR2 as YFSETQ. The CDR3 totals 16 residues. The V segment lost 4 bases and the J segment 1 base; nucleotides outside the gene matches: 4. The CDR3: CASSADRGSGANVLTF. The CDR3 nucleotides are TGCGCCAGCAGCGCCGACAGGGGATCTGGGGCCAACGTCCTGACTTTC.

The chain combines TRBV2 with TRBJ1-4; a weak D match, TRBD1 (6 bases). V was shortened by 6 bases and J by 2 bases, with 13 bases between the two germline ends. Per the germline V gene, CDR1 is SNHLY and CDR2 is FYNNEI. This CDR3 has 15 amino acids. This CDR3 is CASRSTGSTNEKLFF. The CDR3 nucleotides are TGTGCCAGCAGATCCACAGGGTCTACTAATGAAAAACTGTTTTTT.

The chain couples TRBV7-9 to TRBJ1-2; D remains ambiguous. V was clipped by 1 base and J by 6 bases, with 21 bases between them. The CDR3 has 17 residues. Germline V gives CDR1 SEHNR, CDR2 FQNEAQ (reference sequence). CDR3 sequence reads: CASSLGGRAVIENGYTF. The CDR3 nucleotides are TGTGCCAGCAGCTTAGGTGGAAGGGCGGTCATAGAGAATGGCTACACCTTC.

The chain links TRBV2 to TRBJ2-3, with TRBD2 matching 9 bases. The V and J ends lost 4 bases and 5 bases, in that order; junction bases with no gene match: 4. Germline CDR1 SNHLY, CDR2 FYNNEI. The CDR3 length is 14 residues. The CDR3 coding sequence is TGTGCCAGCAGTGTGCGGGGGGGTGAAGATACGCAGTATTTT. This gives the protein CASSVRGGEDTQYF.

The chain couples TRBV7-9 to TRBJ1-4, with a tentative D call TRBD1 (5 bases). V lost 8 bases, J lost 3 bases, and 13 bases lay in between. Germline V gene sequence: CDR1 SEHNR, CDR2 FQNEAQ (reference sequence). The CDR3 runs 14 residues. The CDR3 spells CASFLGESNEKLFF. CDR3 nucleotide sequence: TGTGCCAGCTTTTTAGGGGAGTCTAATGAAAAACTGTTTTTT.

The chain links TRBV4-3 to TRBJ2-7; D gene unclear. Germline assignment: CDR1 LGHNA and CDR2 YSLEER. V was pared by 1 base and J by 2 bases, with 12 bases between. This CDR3 comprises 15 residues. The CDR3 DNA sequence: TGCGCCAGCAGCCAAGGGAACGGTCCCACCTACGAGCAGTACTTC. This codes for CASSQGNGPTYEQYF.